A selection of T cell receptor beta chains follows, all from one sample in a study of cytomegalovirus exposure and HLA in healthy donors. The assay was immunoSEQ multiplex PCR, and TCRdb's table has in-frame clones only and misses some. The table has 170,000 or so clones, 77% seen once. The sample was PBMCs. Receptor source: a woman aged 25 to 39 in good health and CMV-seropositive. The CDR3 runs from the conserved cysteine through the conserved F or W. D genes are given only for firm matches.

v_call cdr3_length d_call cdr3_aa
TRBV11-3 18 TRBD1 CASSLALSTGVGTDTQYF
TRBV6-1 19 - CASSDSPARGRPTNEKLFF
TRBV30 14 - CAWSVSGGSQPQHF
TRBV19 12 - CATGYRSNTQYF
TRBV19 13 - CASKEESYNEQFF
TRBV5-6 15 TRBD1 CASSLGDRINQSQHF
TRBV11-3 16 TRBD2 CASSLVRGLDGYEQYF
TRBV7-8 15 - CASSPQRAAGETQYF
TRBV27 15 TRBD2 CASSFGSGSVIEQFF
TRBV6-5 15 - CATKAPTGSGNTIYF
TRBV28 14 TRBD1 CASRRQGAINGYTF
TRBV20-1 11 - CSASVGAEAFF
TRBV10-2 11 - CASSEAIEAFF
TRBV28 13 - CASLGPSTYEQYF
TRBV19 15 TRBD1 CASSMGQGRRDEQFF
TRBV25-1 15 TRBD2 CASGLRGDSYNEQFF
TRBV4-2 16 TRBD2 CASSQVVAGPTYEQYF
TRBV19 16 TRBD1 CASSPPGTGFYNEQFF